Listed below are T cell receptor beta chains from one sample, sequenced in a study of blood T cells in healthy people across ages. TCRdb reprocessed the 5' RACE reads with MiXCR, giving one entry per CDR3 protein. The data show around 800,000 distinct CDR3 sequences, 35% to 50% seen once. Material for sequencing was blood. The receptors here all came from a man of 80 years or more in good health. The CDR3 runs from the conserved cysteine through the conserved F or W. Each record gives: D gene, V gene, J gene, clone size, CDR3 protein, CDR3 DNA. The D gene is left open where the match is weak. Not every row has a clone size; where given, it reads once, few, many or a size class.

D: TRBD1; V: TRBV20-1; J: TRBJ1-2; size: -; CDR3: CSTTGTGLGYGYTF; DNA: TGCAGTACTACCGGGACAGGGTTGGGCTATGGCTACACCTTC
D: TRBD1; V: TRBV7-2; J: TRBJ2-5; size: -; CDR3: CASNFAGTAQETQYF; DNA: TGTGCCAGCAACTTCGCCGGGACAGCGCAAGAGACCCAGTACTTC
D: TRBD2; V: TRBV12-3/TRBV12-4; J: TRBJ2-1; size: -; CDR3: CASSFQGLAGGFDDEQFF; DNA: TGTGCCAGCAGTTTTCAGGGACTAGCGGGAGGATTTGACGATGAGCAGTTCTTC
D: TRBD1; V: TRBV12-3/TRBV12-4; J: TRBJ2-7; size: -; CDR3: CASSWTGGRYEQYF; DNA: TGTGCCAGCAGTTGGACAGGGGGAAGGTACGAGCAGTACTTC
D: -; V: TRBV12-3/TRBV12-4; J: TRBJ1-2; size: few; CDR3: CASSLVVGPNGYTF; DNA: TGTGCCAGCAGTTTAGTAGTTGGCCCTAATGGCTACACCTTC
D: TRBD2; V: TRBV5-1; J: TRBJ2-7; size: -; CDR3: CASSAGASGSTAEQYF; DNA: TGCGCCAGCAGCGCCGGGGCTAGCGGGAGTACGGCCGAGCAGTACTTC
D: -; V: TRBV10-3; J: TRBJ2-7; size: -; CDR3: CAISARQGMGEQYF; DNA: TGTGCCATCAGTGCAAGGCAGGGGATGGGCGAGCAGTACTTC
D: -; V: TRBV20-1; J: TRBJ2-7; size: -; CDR3: CSATSLREQYF; DNA: TGCAGTGCTACCTCCCTACGGGAGCAGTACTTC
D: TRBD1; V: TRBV30; J: TRBJ2-7; size: -; CDR3: CACTTGTGKNEQYF; DNA: TGTGCCTGTACCACTGGGACAGGGAAAAACGAGCAGTACTTC
D: TRBD1; V: TRBV7-2; J: TRBJ1-1; size: -; CDR3: CASPRTGGTNTEAFF; DNA: TGTGCCAGCCCACGGACAGGGGGAACGAACACTGAAGCTTTCTTT
D: -; V: TRBV3-1; J: TRBJ2-3; size: many; CDR3: CASSQDLDTQYF; DNA: TGTGCCAGCAGCCAAGACTTAGATACGCAGTATTTT
D: TRBD2; V: TRBV15; J: TRBJ2-1; size: few; CDR3: CATSGQWASGIYNEQFF; DNA: TGTGCCACCAGCGGACAGTGGGCTAGCGGGATCTACAATGAGCAGTTCTTC
D: -; V: TRBV2; J: TRBJ1-1; size: few; CDR3: CASRPMQLNTEAFF; DNA: TGTGCCAGCAGGCCGATGCAGCTTAACACTGAAGCTTTCTTT
D: TRBD1; V: TRBV5-1; J: TRBJ2-4; size: -; CDR3: CASSFIETGHNEQYF; DNA: TGCGCCAGCAGCTTTATCGAGACAGGGCACAATGAGCAGTACTTC
D: TRBD2; V: TRBV11-3; J: TRBJ2-2; size: -; CDR3: CASSFYPRTSSTGELFF; DNA: TGTGCCAGCAGCTTCTACCCACGGACTAGCTCCACCGGGGAGCTGTTTTTT
D: -; V: TRBV19; J: TRBJ2-5; size: -; CDR3: CASSRRDLTETQYF; DNA: TGTGCCAGTAGCCGCCGGGACCTTACAGAGACCCAGTACTTC
D: -; V: TRBV12-3/TRBV12-4; J: TRBJ2-3; size: -; CDR3: CASSVRGLDTQYF; DNA: TGTGCCAGCAGCGTACGGGGGTTAGATACGCAGTATTTT
D: -; V: TRBV4-2; J: TRBJ2-6; size: -; CDR3: CASSEYTGGQTPSGANVLTF; DNA: TGTGCCAGCAGCGAATACACCGGGGGACAGACCCCCTCTGGGGCCAACGTCCTGACTTTC
D: -; V: TRBV3-1; J: TRBJ2-3; size: -; CDR3: CASSLTGIGWASTDTQYF; DNA: TGTGCCAGCAGCCTCACCGGCATCGGTTGGGCTAGCACAGATACGCAGTATTTT
D: -; V: TRBV20-1; J: TRBJ2-1; size: once; CDR3: CSARAPAQSSYNEQFF; DNA: TGCAGTGCTAGAGCTCCAGCTCAAAGCTCCTACAATGAGCAGTTCTTC
D: -; V: TRBV2; J: TRBJ2-7; size: -; CDR3: CASSDVRGDYEQYF; DNA: TGTGCCAGCAGCGACGTCCGGGGTGATTACGAGCAGTACTTC
D: TRBD1; V: TRBV14; J: TRBJ2-5; size: few; CDR3: CASSRTGSATQYF; DNA: TGTGCCAGCAGCCGGACAGGGTCAGCGACCCAGTACTTC
D: TRBD1; V: TRBV29-1; J: TRBJ2-7; size: many; CDR3: CSATRDRGREQYF; DNA: TGCAGCGCCACGAGGGACAGGGGCCGCGAGCAGTACTTC
D: -; V: TRBV12-3/TRBV12-4; J: TRBJ2-3; size: -; CDR3: CASSDDRLGTDMEYF; DNA: TGTGCCAGCAGTGACGACCGGCTGGGAACAGATATGGAGTATTTT
D: -; V: TRBV28; J: TRBJ1-2; size: -; CDR3: CASNRQSYGYTF; DNA: TGTGCCAGCAATCGCCAGAGCTATGGCTACACCTTC
D: TRBD2; V: TRBV10-3; J: TRBJ2-7; size: many; CDR3: CAIGSGGRYEQYF; DNA: TGTGCCATCGGGTCGGGAGGGAGATACGAGCAGTACTTC
D: TRBD1; V: TRBV12-3/TRBV12-4; J: TRBJ2-7; size: -; CDR3: CASSSSVRGPYEQYF; DNA: TGTGCCAGCAGTTCCTCGGTCAGGGGGCCCTACGAGCAGTACTTC
D: -; V: TRBV18; J: TRBJ2-7; size: -; CDR3: CASSPTGDYEQYF; DNA: TGTGCCAGCTCACCAACGGGAGACTACGAGCAGTACTTC
D: -; V: TRBV10-3; J: TRBJ1-5; size: -; CDR3: CAISDDPNQPQHF; DNA: TGTGCCATCAGCGACGACCCCAATCAGCCCCAGCATTTT
D: TRBD1; V: TRBV28; J: TRBJ1-5; size: -; CDR3: CASATQRTGSDNQPQHF; DNA: TGTGCCAGCGCTACGCAACGGACAGGGTCGGACAATCAGCCCCAGCATTTT
D: -; V: TRBV12-3/TRBV12-4; J: TRBJ2-3; size: few; CDR3: CASSQATGIDTQYF; DNA: TGTGCCAGCAGCCAAGCAACAGGGATAGATACGCAGTATTTT
D: -; V: TRBV10-2; J: TRBJ1-1; size: -; CDR3: CASRRDSGDTEAFF; DNA: TGCGCCAGCAGGCGGGATTCCGGGGACACTGAAGCTTTCTTT
D: -; V: TRBV7-2; J: TRBJ2-1; size: few; CDR3: CASSPSSSSYNEQFF; DNA: TGTGCCAGCAGCCCCTCCAGTAGCTCCTACAATGAGCAGTTCTTC
D: TRBD2; V: TRBV9; J: TRBJ2-7; size: few; CDR3: CASSATSATYNEQYF; DNA: TGTGCCAGCAGCGCGACTAGCGCTACCTACAATGAGCAGTACTTC
D: -; V: TRBV6-4; J: TRBJ2-5; size: -; CDR3: CASSLFQGETQYF; DNA: TGTGCCAGCAGTCTGTTTCAGGGAGAGACCCAGTACTTC
D: -; V: TRBV12-3/TRBV12-4; J: TRBJ1-5; size: few; CDR3: CASSLSPERRDWNQPQHF; DNA: TGTGCCAGCAGTTTATCACCTGAACGCCGCGATTGGAATCAGCCCCAGCATTTT
D: TRBD2; V: TRBV4-3; J: TRBJ2-5; size: once; CDR3: CASSQDSSGLKETQYF; DNA: TGCGCCAGCAGCCAAGACTCTAGCGGGTTAAAAGAGACCCAGTACTTC
D: -; V: TRBV3-1; J: TRBJ2-1; size: -; CDR3: CASSQEPGFYNELFF; DNA: TGTGCCAGCAGCCAAGAACCGGGGTTCTACAATGAGCTGTTCTTC
D: TRBD2; V: TRBV29-1; J: TRBJ2-7; size: -; CDR3: CSAGGFSGAYEQYF; DNA: TGCAGCGCTGGCGGGTTTAGCGGGGCCTACGAGCAGTACTTC
D: -; V: TRBV6-2/TRBV6-3; J: TRBJ2-6; size: -; CDR3: CTSIPRPPAGDSSGANVLTF; DNA: TGTACCAGCATCCCCCGCCCCCCCGCAGGGGATAGCTCTGGGGCCAACGTCCTGACTTTC
D: -; V: TRBV12-3/TRBV12-4; J: TRBJ2-1; size: few; CDR3: CASSPLARGDEQFF; DNA: TGTGCCAGCAGTCCTTTAGCCCGAGGGGATGAGCAGTTCTTC
D: -; V: TRBV20-1; J: TRBJ2-7; size: -; CDR3: CSARDPDRSSSYEQYF; DNA: TGCAGTGCTAGAGATCCCGACAGGAGTAGCTCCTACGAGCAGTACTTC
D: -; V: TRBV5-1; J: TRBJ1-1; size: -; CDR3: CASSLVPGNTEAFF; DNA: TGTGCCAGCAGCTTAGTTCCAGGGAACACTGAAGCTTTCTTT
D: -; V: TRBV29-1; J: TRBJ2-1; size: few; CDR3: CSVERAGGNEQFF; DNA: TGCAGCGTTGAAAGGGCCGGGGGCAATGAGCAGTTCTTC
D: -; V: TRBV2; J: TRBJ1-2; size: few; CDR3: CASSVLTSGVAYGYTF; DNA: TGTGCCAGCAGTGTTCTCACGTCGGGGGTGGCCTATGGCTACACCTTC
D: -; V: TRBV29-1; J: TRBJ2-1; size: few; CDR3: CSAGSPGEANEQFF; DNA: TGCAGCGCCGGGAGTCCTGGGGAGGCTAATGAGCAGTTCTTC
D: -; V: TRBV27; J: TRBJ2-7; size: -; CDR3: CASSPYPTGGSYEQYF; DNA: TGTGCCAGCAGTCCATACCCTACCGGGGGTAGCTACGAGCAGTACTTC
D: TRBD1; V: TRBV7-9; J: TRBJ2-5; size: -; CDR3: CASSTGTGIIETQYF; DNA: TGTGCCAGCAGCACCGGGACAGGCATTATCGAGACCCAGTACTTC
D: -; V: TRBV5-1; J: TRBJ2-5; size: once; CDR3: CASNRDNQETQYF; DNA: TGCGCCAGCAACCGGGACAACCAAGAGACCCAGTACTTC
D: TRBD2; V: TRBV5-6; J: TRBJ2-7; size: -; CDR3: CASSLGTSGASYEQYF; DNA: TGTGCCAGCAGCTTGGGGACTAGCGGGGCATCCTACGAGCAGTACTTC
D: -; V: TRBV5-1; J: TRBJ2-5; size: -; CDR3: CASSRSGNSVTETQYF; DNA: TGCGCCAGCAGCCGATCAGGGAATAGCGTCACGGAGACCCAGTACTTC
D: -; V: TRBV9; J: TRBJ2-5; size: few; CDR3: CASSVEPGVQETQYF; DNA: TGTGCCAGCAGCGTAGAACCAGGGGTCCAAGAGACCCAGTACTTC
D: TRBD2; V: TRBV7-2; J: TRBJ2-1; size: many; CDR3: CASSRLAGGPYEQFF; DNA: TGTGCCAGCAGCCGACTAGCGGGAGGGCCCTATGAGCAGTTCTTC
D: -; V: TRBV7-2; J: TRBJ1-1; size: -; CDR3: CASSLSVGLGAEAFF; DNA: TGTGCCAGCAGCTTATCTGTGGGTTTGGGAGCTGAAGCTTTCTTT
D: -; V: TRBV28; J: TRBJ2-1; size: few; CDR3: CASRTPNRVAYNEQFF; DNA: TGTGCCAGCCGGACCCCCAACAGAGTTGCCTACAATGAGCAGTTCTTC
D: -; V: TRBV12-3/TRBV12-4; J: TRBJ2-7; size: -; CDR3: CASSLGQSSSYEQYF; DNA: TGTGCCAGCAGTTTAGGGCAGTCGAGCTCCTACGAGCAGTACTTC
D: TRBD1; V: TRBV6-1; J: TRBJ2-6; size: -; CDR3: CASRTSLDRSLSSGANVLTF; DNA: TGTGCCAGCCGAACCTCCTTGGACAGGTCCTTAAGCTCTGGGGCCAACGTCCTGACTTTC
D: -; V: TRBV30; J: TRBJ2-7; size: -; CDR3: CAWINHLSPYEQYF; DNA: TGTGCCTGGATAAATCACTTATCCCCTTACGAGCAGTACTTC
D: TRBD1; V: TRBV29-1; J: TRBJ1-1; size: -; CDR3: CSVRQGARSEAFF; DNA: TGCAGCGTCCGACAGGGGGCGAGAAGTGAAGCTTTCTTT